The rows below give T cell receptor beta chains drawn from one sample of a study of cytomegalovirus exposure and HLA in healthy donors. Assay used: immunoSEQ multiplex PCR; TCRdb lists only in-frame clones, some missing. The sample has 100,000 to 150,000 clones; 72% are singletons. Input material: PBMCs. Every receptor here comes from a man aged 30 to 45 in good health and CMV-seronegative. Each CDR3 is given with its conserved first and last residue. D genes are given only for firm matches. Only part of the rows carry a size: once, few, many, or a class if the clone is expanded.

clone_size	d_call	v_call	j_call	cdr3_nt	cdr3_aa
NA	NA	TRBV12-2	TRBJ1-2	TGTGCAAGTCGCTCAACAGGGGGCGGGGGGTATGGCTACACCTTC	CASRSTGGGGYGYTF
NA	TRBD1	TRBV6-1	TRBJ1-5	TGTGCCAGCAGTTTACAGGGGGCCATCAATCAGCCCCAGCATTTT	CASSLQGAINQPQHF
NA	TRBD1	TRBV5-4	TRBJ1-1	TGTGCCAGCAGAGTGGACAGGGGGACTGAAGCTTTCTTT	CASRVDRGTEAFF
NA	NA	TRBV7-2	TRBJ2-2	TGTGCCAGCAGCTTAAGCCTTAACACCGGGGAGCTGTTTTTT	CASSLSLNTGELFF
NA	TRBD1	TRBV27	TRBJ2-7	TGTGCCAGCAGTAAAAGGGGGCCAGAGTGGGGCGAGCAGTACTTC	CASSKRGPEWGEQYF
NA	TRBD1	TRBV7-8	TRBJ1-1	TGTGCCAGCAGCGACAGGGGCTTCGGCACTGAAGCTTTCTTT	CASSDRGFGTEAFF
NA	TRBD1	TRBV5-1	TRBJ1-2	TGCGCCAGCAGCTTGGAGGCAGGGGGTGACTATGGCTACACCTTC	CASSLEAGGDYGYTF
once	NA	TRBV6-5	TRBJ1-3	TGTGCCAGCAGTGCTGGGGGGGTCCCTGGAAACACCATATATTTT	CASSAGGVPGNTIYF
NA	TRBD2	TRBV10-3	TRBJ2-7	TGTGCCATCAGTGACCCTAGCGGGGGGGCCTACGAGCAGTACTTC	CAISDPSGGAYEQYF
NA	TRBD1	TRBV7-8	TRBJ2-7	TGTGCCAGCAGGAGAGGGACAGGGGGTTACGAGCAGTACTTC	CASRRGTGGYEQYF
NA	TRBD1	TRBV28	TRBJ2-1	TGTGCCAGCAGTTTAATCTTAGGGCAGGGGGATGCAAAGCAGTTCTTC	CASSLILGQGDAKQFF
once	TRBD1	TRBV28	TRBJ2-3	TGTGCCAGCAGTTTCGGGACAGGGGATCCAGATACGCAGTATTTT	CASSFGTGDPDTQYF
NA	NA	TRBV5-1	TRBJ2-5	TGCGCCAGCAGCTTGGAGCCGGGATCCCAAGAGACCCAGTACTTC	CASSLEPGSQETQYF
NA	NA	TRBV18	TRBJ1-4	TGTGCCAGCTCACCAGCGGTTAATGAAAAACTGTTTTTT	CASSPAVNEKLFF
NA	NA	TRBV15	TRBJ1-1	TGTGCCACCAGCAGAGATCGGGTTGGTATGGGCACTGAAGCTTTCTTT	CATSRDRVGMGTEAFF
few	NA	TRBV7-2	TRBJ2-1	TGTGCCAGCAGCTTAGTCCAGGGCCTATTACACAATGAGCAGTTCTTC	CASSLVQGLLHNEQFF
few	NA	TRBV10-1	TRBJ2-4	TGCGCCAGCAGTGAGTCGGGGGGTAGGATTCAGTACTTC	CASSESGGRIQYF
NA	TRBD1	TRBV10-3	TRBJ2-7	TGTGCCACCGACTCGACCGGGACAGGGTTCTACGAGCAGTACTTC	CATDSTGTGFYEQYF
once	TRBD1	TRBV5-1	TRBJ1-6	TGCGCCAGCAGCGGAGGGGACAGGGTAGGATCACCCCTCCACTTT	CASSGGDRVGSPLHF
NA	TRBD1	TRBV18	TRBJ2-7	TGTGCCAGCTCCCTGGCAGGGGGCTCCTACGAGCAGTACTTC	CASSLAGGSYEQYF
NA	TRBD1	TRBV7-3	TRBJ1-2	TGTGCCAGCAGCCCAGACGGGACAGGGAACTATGGCTACACCTTC	CASSPDGTGNYGYTF
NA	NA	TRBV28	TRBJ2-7	TGTGCCAGCAGTTTGAGGGAGATCCTGACCTACGAGCAGTACTTC	CASSLREILTYEQYF
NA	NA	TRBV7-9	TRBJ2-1	TGTTCCAGCAGCACGGACTGGAATGAGCAGTTCTTC	CSSSTDWNEQFF
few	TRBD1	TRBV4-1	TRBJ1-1	TGCGCCAGCAGCCAACCCACAGGGGGGAACACTGAAGCTTTCTTT	CASSQPTGGNTEAFF
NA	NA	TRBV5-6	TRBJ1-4	TGTGCCAGCAGGCCACAGGGAGGGAGCGAAAAACTGTTTTTT	CASRPQGGSEKLFF
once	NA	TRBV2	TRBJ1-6	TGTGCCAGCAATCCAGGGATTAATTCACCCCTCCACTTT	CASNPGINSPLHF
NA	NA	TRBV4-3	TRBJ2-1	TGCGCCAGCAGCCAAGATAGGCGGTTTTCCTCCTACAATGAGCAGTTCTTC	CASSQDRRFSSYNEQFF
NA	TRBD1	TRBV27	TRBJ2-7	TGTGCCAGCAGTTTATCCCCAGGGGGCTACGAGCAGTACTTC	CASSLSPGGYEQYF
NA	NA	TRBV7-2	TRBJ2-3	TGTGCCAGCAGCTACCGGAACAGGGCTTTTGGCACAGATACGCAGTATTTT	CASSYRNRAFGTDTQYF
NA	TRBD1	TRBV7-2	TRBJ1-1	TGTGCCAGCAGCTTACTTGGGACAGGGGAAGCTTTCTTT	CASSLLGTGEAFF
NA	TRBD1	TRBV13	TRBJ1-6	TGTGCCAGCAGAGTGACAGGGGACTATAATTCACCCCTCCACTTT	CASRVTGDYNSPLHF
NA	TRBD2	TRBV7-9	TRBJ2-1	TGTGCCAGCAGCTTAGCACCCGGGGGGGCCGGTGAGCAGTTCTTC	CASSLAPGGAGEQFF
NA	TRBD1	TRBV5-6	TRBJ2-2	TGTGCCAGCAGCTTAGGGACAGCCAACACCGGGGAGCTGTTTTTT	CASSLGTANTGELFF
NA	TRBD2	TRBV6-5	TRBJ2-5	TGTGCCAGGACTAGCGGGGGGGCCTGGGGAGAGACCCAGTACTTC	CARTSGGAWGETQYF
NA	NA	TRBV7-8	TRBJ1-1	TGTGCCAGCAGCTTAGGGGCAGGTATGAACACTGAAGCTTTCTTT	CASSLGAGMNTEAFF
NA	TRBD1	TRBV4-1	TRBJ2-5	TGCGCCAGCAGCCAAGCCCTTGGACAGGGCGTTCTAGAGACCCAGTACTTC	CASSQALGQGVLETQYF
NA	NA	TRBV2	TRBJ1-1	TGTGCCAGCAGTGGTTTGGAGGGGTCGGGTGAAGCTTTCTTT	CASSGLEGSGEAFF
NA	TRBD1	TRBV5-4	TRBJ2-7	TGTGCCAGCAGCTCGCCGGGACAGGGGTACGAGCAGTACTTC	CASSSPGQGYEQYF
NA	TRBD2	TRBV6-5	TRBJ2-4	TGTGCCAGCCGAATAGCGGGGATAACCAAAAACATTCAGTACTTC	CASRIAGITKNIQYF
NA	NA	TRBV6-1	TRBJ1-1	TGTGCCAGCAGTCCAAGGGGGGGGTTGACTGAAGCTTTCTTT	CASSPRGGLTEAFF